Shown below are 19 T cell receptor beta chains from a single sample sequenced in a study of cytomegalovirus exposure and HLA in healthy donors. Generated by immunoSEQ multiplex PCR, the TCRdb table keeps only in-frame clones and is missing some. The sample lists a few hundred thousand clones, about 88% seen once, with 12% in the top ten. Sequenced: PBMCs. The source is a man aged 18 to 30 in good health and CMV-seropositive.

The V and J genes are TRBV4-1 and TRBJ2-7, with 7 bases matching TRBD2. This CDR3 region has 15 residues. Per the germline V gene, CDR1 is MGHRA and CDR2 is YSYEKL. V dropped 1 base and J dropped 7; count of bases not matched to a gene: 10. DNA of the CDR3: TGCGCCAGCAGCCAAGGGTACGCGGGAGATGAGGAGCAGTACTTC. Residues: CASSQGYAGDEEQYF.

This chain connects TRBV10-3 to TRBJ2-1; 7 bases are a match to TRBD1. Germline V gene lookup returns CDR1 ENHRY and CDR2 SYGVKD. CDR3 length equals 13 residues. Trimming took 7 bases from V and 10 from J; bases not matched to a gene: 10. In DNA, the CDR3 is TGTGCCATCACCCCTACAGGGGCGGAGGAGCAGTTCTTC. Its translation is CAITPTGAEEQFF.

The chain couples TRBV27 to TRBJ1-5; no definite D call. V lost 3 bases, J lost 4 bases, and 13 bases lay in between. Germline CDR1 MNHEY, CDR2 SMNVEV (reference sequence). The CDR3 runs 15 residues. Here the CDR3 DNA reads TGTGCCAGCAGTTTCCGGGGAAGTCCGAATCAGCCCCAGCATTTT. Its protein is CASSFRGSPNQPQHF.

V usage is TRBV5-4 and J usage is TRBJ2-2; D gene uncertain. Germline lookup yields CDR1 SGHNT and CDR2 YYREEE (reference sequence). The CDR3 sequence is 15 residues long. The V end was cut by 0 bases, the J end by 4 bases, with 10 bases between. CDR3 region: CASSLDGPATGELFF. For the CDR3, the DNA is TGTGCCAGCAGCTTGGATGGGCCAGCCACCGGGGAGCTGTTTTTT.

The chain recombines TRBV9 with TRBJ1-1; D is undetermined. CDR3 length equals 13 residues. The V gene's germline CDR1 is SGDLS and CDR2 YYNGEE. Trimming cost V 2 bases and J 0 bases, with 5 bases left between them. In DNA form, the CDR3 reads TGTGCCAGCAGCGTCCAGCTGAACACTGAAGCTTTCTTT. Translating gives CASSVQLNTEAFF.

This chain uses TRBV28 with TRBJ2-7, with 8 bases identical to TRBD2. V gave up 3 bases and J gave up 6 bases; unmatched junction bases: 10. The CDR3 consists of 15 residues. Germline lookup yields CDR1 MDHEN and CDR2 SYDVKM. The CDR3 DNA reads TGTGCCAGCAGTTTTGTCGGGAGGGCGATGGGCGAGCAGTACTTC. Protein sequence: CASSFVGRAMGEQYF.

The chain joins TRBV5-6 to TRBJ2-7, with a weak D call TRBD1 (5 bases). V lost 1 base and J lost 3, with 8 bases in between. The CDR3 consists of 13 residues. CDR1 and CDR2 from the germline V gene are SGHDT and YYEEEE. CDR3 nucleotide sequence: TGTGCCAGCAGCTTGCCCAGGGACTACGAGCAGTACTTC. Amino acids: CASSLPRDYEQYF.

The gene calls are TRBV7-8 and TRBJ2-1, with D perhaps given as TRBD1 or TRBD2 (6 bases each). V lost 4 bases, J lost 10 bases, and 11 bases lay in between. Germline-derived CDR1 and CDR2 are SGHVS and FQNEAQ. This CDR3 has 12 residues. CDR3 sequence reads: CASSSVGGEQFF. For the CDR3, the DNA is TGTGCCAGCAGCTCCGTGGGGGGCGAGCAGTTCTTC.

The rearrangement links TRBV6-5 to TRBJ2-7; 9 bases align to TRBD2. Germline V lookup: CDR1 MNHEY, CDR2 SVGAGI. The CDR3 spans 15 residues. The V segment lost 6 bases and the J segment 2 bases; nucleotides outside the gene matches: 8. CDR3 sequence reads: CASSYSSGRPYEQYF. In DNA form, the CDR3 reads TGTGCCAGCAGCTATTCCAGCGGGAGGCCCTACGAGCAGTACTTC.

The genes are TRBV7-2 and TRBJ2-1; D unresolved. The V gene lost 5 bases and the J gene lost 8 bases, with 13 bases spanning the gap. Germline V CDR1 and CDR2: SGHTA, FQGNSA. This CDR3 has 13 residues. CDR3: CASSQRSSYEQFF. The CDR3 bases are TGTGCCAGCAGCCAAAGGAGTTCCTATGAGCAGTTCTTC.

V gene TRBV11-2 combines with J gene TRBJ2-7; TRBD1 aligns across 9 bases. The junction had 6 bases not matched to a gene; V was cut back by 2 bases and J by 4 bases. The germline CDR1 and CDR2 sequences are SGHAT and FQNNGV. This CDR3 is 15 amino acids long. CDR3 in amino acids: CASSLNRDRVYEQYF. Here the CDR3 DNA reads TGTGCCAGCAGCTTAAACCGGGACAGGGTTTACGAGCAGTACTTC.

V is TRBV5-1 and J is TRBJ2-7; TRBD2 matches 8 bases. This CDR3 has 14 residues. V dropped 0 bases and J dropped 5; count of bases not matched to a gene: 4. Per germline, CDR1 SGHRS and CDR2 YFSETQ. The CDR3 DNA reads TGCGCCAGCAGCTTGGGAGCGGGAGTAAACGAGCAGTACTTC. Residues: CASSLGAGVNEQYF.

This rearrangement joins TRBV5-1 to TRBJ1-1; 8 bases agree with TRBD1. CDR3 size: 17 residues. Germline CDR1 is SGHRS and CDR2 is YFSETQ. V lost 2 bases to trimming and J lost 0 bases; unmatched junction nucleotides: 9. The CDR3 reads CASSFASTGAMNTEAFF. CDR3 coding DNA: TGCGCCAGCAGCTTTGCGTCGACAGGGGCCATGAACACTGAAGCTTTCTTT.

This rearrangement joins TRBV29-1 to TRBJ1-1, with 8 bases aligning to TRBD1. The CDR3 extends over 15 amino acids. Losses at the gene ends were 7 bases for V and 1 base for J; bases not matched to a gene: 11. Germline CDR1 reads SQVTM; CDR2 reads ANQGSEA. The CDR3 is CSAMTGAFKNTEAFF. CDR3 bases: TGCAGCGCTATGACAGGGGCTTTCAAGAACACTGAAGCTTTCTTT.

This clone was detected once. V is TRBV6-1 and J is TRBJ1-1; TRBD1 matches at 7 bases. The V segment lost 2 bases and the J segment 4 bases; nucleotides outside the gene matches: 7. Germline V gene data show CDR1 as MNHNS and CDR2 as SASEGT. The CDR3 is 15 amino acids. In nucleotides, the CDR3 is TGTGCCAGCAGTGAACAGGGGACAGTCGGCACTGAAGCTTTCTTT. It codes for CASSEQGTVGTEAFF.

The chain has TRBV4-1 and TRBJ2-1; D uncertain. Trimming pared 0 bases from V and 4 bases from J, leaving 7 bases between. Looked up from germline, CDR1 is MGHRA and CDR2 is YSYEKL. This CDR3 is built from 14 residues. The CDR3 sequence: CASSQDRSYNEQFF. The CDR3 region has the DNA TGCGCCAGCAGCCAAGACAGGTCATACAATGAGCAGTTCTTC.

The chain uses TRBV6-5 and TRBJ1-2, with 9 bases matching TRBD1. Trimming took 8 bases from V and 5 from J; bases not matched to a gene: 6. Germline CDR1 reads MNHEY; CDR2 reads SVGAGI. The CDR3 consists of 13 residues. The CDR3 nucleotides read TGTGCCAGCCGACAGGGGGATAAATATGGCTACACCTTC. Amino acid sequence: CASRQGDKYGYTF.

This clone has a handful of counts. The V gene is TRBV2, the J gene TRBJ1-5; the D is unclear. CDR1 SNHLY and CDR2 FYNNEI come from the germline V gene. The length of the CDR3 is 15 residues. Between the trimmed V and J ends, which lost 1 base and 3 bases, there was a span of 10 bases. The CDR3 region has the DNA TGTGCCAGCAGTGAAGGCGGACTCTCCAATCAGCCCCAGCATTTT. Translating gives CASSEGGLSNQPQHF.

The chain joins TRBV9 to TRBJ2-2; possible D gene TRBD2, 6 bases. V was clipped by 0 bases and J by 1 base, with 16 bases between them. The CDR3 is 18 residues long. Germline CDR1 and CDR2: SGDLS and YYNGEE. CDR3 in amino acids: CASSVEGGGQGNTGELFF. The CDR3 nucleotides read TGTGCCAGCAGCGTAGAGGGCGGAGGGCAGGGGAACACCGGGGAGCTGTTTTTT.